This entry describes one TCR beta chain. Antigen: not known. The data derive from a study of T cell clonotyping in hematopoietic cell transplantation. Study-wide results and limits: After transplant, recipient diversity fell while pathologically expanded clonotypes grew through day 180. Few recipient clonotypes overlapped donors; over 95% were de novo at given depth.

Sequencing used immunoSEQ multiplex PCR; TCRdb keeps in-frame clones, though not all of them. The sample yields over 15,000 clones, 75% to 90% seen once. CDR3 length equals 15 residues. From germline, CDR1 is MNHEY and CDR2 SVGAGI. V was pared by 2 bases and J by 5 bases, with 12 bases between. This clonotype was obtained from a woman in her thirties or forties in good health. Some clones in this sample may be carry-over from other donors' samples. The rearrangement uses TRBV6-5 and TRBJ2-2; no clear D. Input material: peripheral blood mononuclear cells. The CDR3 is CASSYGLLGTGELFF. DNA for the CDR3: TGTGCCAGCAGTTACGGCCTATTAGGAACCGGGGAGCTGTTTTTT.